Following are 32 T cell receptor beta chains from one sample sequenced in a study of T cell responses to AZD1222 COVID-19 vaccine. The table came from immunoSEQ multiplex PCR; TCRdb's copy has only in-frame clones and leaves some out. The sample lists more than 150,000 clones, 88% occurring once. Sample: peripheral blood, taken on day 0 of AZD1222 vaccination. The source of these receptors is an adult in good health.

This clone was seen a single time. The chain couples TRBV6-5 to TRBJ1-1; the D gene is possibly TRBD1 (5 bases). This CDR3 region has 15 residues. V was cut by 5 bases and J by 4 bases, with 17 bases left in between. The germline gives CDR1 MNHEY, CDR2 SVGAGI. CDR3 coding DNA: TGTGCCAGCAGTACCCGGCAGGGAATGGGCACTGAAGCTTTCTTT. Its translation is CASSTRQGMGTEAFF.

The V and J genes are TRBV11-3 and TRBJ2-2; no reliable D call. The CDR3 contains 14 residues. Trimming cost V 5 bases and J 2 bases, with 9 bases left between them. Germline CDR1 SGHNT, CDR2 YENEEA. For the CDR3, the DNA is TGTGCCAGCAGCAGCCCAGAAAACACCGGGGAGCTGTTTTTT. Its translation is CASSSPENTGELFF.

This rearrangement joins TRBV11-1 to TRBJ2-6, with TRBD2 identical over 7 bases. The V gene's germline CDR1 is SGHAT and CDR2 FQDESV (reference sequence). The ends lost 5 bases at V and 2 bases at J; junction bases unmatched: 3. The CDR3 runs 15 residues. The DNA for the CDR3 is TGTGCCAGCAGCCGCAGCGGGGCTGGGGCCAACGTCCTGACTTTC. Translation: CASSRSGAGANVLTF. Based on the CDR3 plus reference TRBV11-1 and TRBJ2-6, the full variable domain is EAEVAQSPRYKITEKSQAVAFWCDPISGHATLYWYRQILGQGPELLVQFQDESVVDDSQLPKDRFSAERLKGVDSTLKIQPAELGDSAMYLCASSRSGAGANVLTFGAGSRLTVL.

The genes are TRBV25-1 and TRBJ2-1, with 12 bases lining up with TRBD2. The germline CDR1 and CDR2 sequences are MGHDK and SYGVNS. The CDR3 is 15 amino acids. Losses at the gene ends were 6 bases for V and 3 bases for J; bases not matched to a gene: 3. The CDR3 loop reads CASSRTSGNYNEQFF. CDR3 coding DNA: TGTGCCAGCAGCCGGACTAGCGGGAACTACAATGAGCAGTTCTTC.

The chain has TRBV7-2 and TRBJ2-7; 12 positions agree with TRBD2. The germline V gene has CDR1 SGHTA and CDR2 FQGNSA. The CDR3 contains 17 residues. The V and J ends lost 4 bases and 2 bases, in that order; junction bases with no gene match: 9. Here the CDR3 DNA reads TGTGCCAGCAGCTCTAGCGGGGGGGCTTGGTCGGCCTACGAGCAGTACTTC. It encodes CASSSSGGAWSAYEQYF. The whole variable domain, remainder taken from reference TRBV7-2 and TRBJ2-7, is GAGVSQSPSNKVTEKGKDVELRCDPISGHTALYWYRQSLGQGLEFLIYFQGNSAPDKSGLPSDRFSAERTGGSVSTLTIQRTQQEDSAVYLCASSSSGGAWSAYEQYFGPGTRLTVT.

The rearrangement joins TRBV4-3 to TRBJ2-2; possibly TRBD1 or TRBD2 for D (5 bases each). Germline loops: CDR1 LGHNA, CDR2 YSLEER. CDR3 length: 14 residues. V gave up 4 bases and J gave up 2 bases, with 8 bases separating them. The CDR3 DNA reads TGCGCCAGCAGCCCCGGGACCAACACCGGGGAGCTGTTTTTT. This encodes CASSPGTNTGELFF.

The chain combines TRBV7-6 with TRBJ2-3; a weak D match, TRBD2 (6 bases). The CDR3 covers 15 residues. Germline assignment: CDR1 SGHVS and CDR2 FNYEAQ. V was clipped by 5 bases and J by 0 bases, with 12 bases between them. In nucleotides, the CDR3 is TGTGCCAGCAGCGCACCGGGACTGAGCACAGATACGCAGTATTTT. This codes for CASSAPGLSTDTQYF.

This clone has only a few counts. The chain combines TRBV19 with TRBJ1-5, with 7 bases fitting TRBD1. The CDR3 covers 13 residues. Germline lookup yields CDR1 LNHDA and CDR2 SQIVND (reference sequence). The V and J ends lost 10 bases and 7 bases, in that order; junction bases with no gene match: 10. CDR3 DNA sequence: TGTGCCACCCAAGGGGGCCTTGGGCAGCCCCAGCATTTT. It encodes CATQGGLGQPQHF.

The V call is TRBV15, the J call TRBJ2-2; D could derive from TRBD1 or TRBD2 (6 bases each). The CDR3 totals 15 residues. The V gene lost 5 bases and the J gene lost 7 bases, with 17 bases spanning the gap. Looked up from germline, CDR1 is LNHNV and CDR2 is YYDKDF (reference sequence). This CDR3 reads CATSSRWGAIGELFF. The CDR3 nucleotides read TGTGCCACCAGCTCGCGTTGGGGGGCTATCGGGGAGCTGTTTTTT.

The CDR3 protein is CASSPGPHNYGYTF. CDR3 DNA: TGTGCCAGCAGTCCTGGGCCCCATAACTATGGCTACACCTTC. The rearrangement uses TRBV7-3 and TRBJ1-2; D ambiguous. Trimming cost V 6 bases and J 1 base, with 12 bases left between them. The CDR3 sequence is 14 residues long. From germline, CDR1 is SGHTA and CDR2 FQGTGA. The whole variable domain, filled in from reference TRBV7-3 and TRBJ1-2, reads GAGVSQTPSNKVTEKGKYVELRCDPISGHTALYWYRQSLGQGPEFLIYFQGTGAADDSGLPNDRFFAVRPEGSVSTLKIQRTERGDSAVYLCASSPGPHNYGYTFGSGTRLTVV.

This chain joins TRBV28 and TRBJ2-2, with D uncertain. CDR1 is MDHEN and CDR2 is SYDVKM in the germline V gene. V gave up 6 bases and J gave up 5 bases, with 13 bases separating them. The CDR3 is made up of 14 amino acids. The CDR3 spells CASRDLTKTGELFF. DNA for the CDR3: TGTGCCAGCAGAGACCTTACAAAGACCGGGGAGCTGTTTTTT.

The J gene is TRBJ2-6, the V gene TRBV7-8; D uncertain. This CDR3 contains 16 residues. Between the trimmed V and J ends, which lost 0 bases and 1 base, there was a span of 7 bases. Germline V CDR1 and CDR2: SGHVS, FQNEAQ. The CDR3, as DNA: TGTGCCAGCAGCTTAGCAGGGTATTCTGGGGCCAACGTCCTGACTTTC. Translating it yields CASSLAGYSGANVLTF.

This clone was recorded only once. Other DNA sequences in the sample encode the same CDR3. This chain joins TRBV24-1 and TRBJ1-5, with a tentative D call TRBD1 (6 bases). The germline V and J ends were trimmed by 5 bases and 4 bases, with 8 bases remaining between them. Germline CDR1 is KGHDR and CDR2 is SFDVKD. The CDR3 is made up of 13 amino acids. The CDR3 loop is CATSGQGNQPQHF. The CDR3, as DNA: TGTGCCACCAGTGGCCAGGGGAATCAGCCCCAGCATTTT.

The table lists this clone with a count of one. This chain joins TRBV2 and TRBJ2-2; 10 nucleotides line up with TRBD2. Germline values: CDR1 SNHLY, CDR2 FYNNEI. V was clipped by 10 bases and J by 5 bases; unmatched bases: 10. This CDR3 spans 15 amino acids. The CDR3 loop is CATPRAGGPTGELFF. The CDR3 DNA reads TGTGCCACCCCCAGAGCGGGGGGGCCTACCGGGGAGCTGTTTTTT. The variable domain in full, completed from reference TRBV2 and TRBJ2-2, reads EPEVTQTPSHQVTQMGQEVILRCVPISNHLYFYWYRQILGQKVEFLVSFYNNEISEKSEIFDDQFSVERPDGSNFTLKIRSTKLEDSAMYFCATPRAGGPTGELFFGEGSRLTVL.

The rearrangement joins TRBV11-2 to TRBJ2-3; D possibly corresponds to TRBD2 (6 bases). Per germline, CDR1 SGHAT and CDR2 FQNNGV. Trimming removed 5 bases at V and 8 bases at J, with 11 bases between. This CDR3 is built from 12 residues. The CDR3 DNA sequence: TGTGCCAGCAGCCGGGGGACGTTTACGCAGTATTTT. As protein: CASSRGTFTQYF.

This clone was seen only a few times. The chain combines TRBV6-5 with TRBJ1-4; 10 positions match TRBD1. This CDR3 spans 15 amino acids. The trim removed 6 bases at V and 8 bases at J, leaving 9 bases unmatched. Germline CDR1 and CDR2: MNHEY and SVGAGI. CDR3 residues: CASRAGTGDLEKLFF. The CDR3 DNA follows: TGTGCCAGCAGGGCCGGGACAGGGGACTTGGAAAAACTGTTTTTT.

The rearrangement uses TRBV6-1 and TRBJ2-1; 7 positions agree with TRBD2. Unmatched junction bases numbered 4, after V lost 2 bases and J lost 3 bases. The V gene's germline CDR1 is MNHNS and CDR2 SASEGT. This CDR3 has 15 amino acids. The CDR3 region is CASSELAALYNEQFF. CDR3 nucleotides: TGTGCCAGCAGTGAACTAGCGGCCCTCTACAATGAGCAGTTCTTC.

V gene TRBV30 combines with J gene TRBJ2-7, with D hard to call. Germline-derived CDR1 and CDR2 are GTSNPN and SVGIG (reference sequence). Trimming cost V 5 bases and J 6 bases, with 11 bases left between them. The CDR3 contains 11 residues. As DNA, the CDR3 is TGTGCCTGGTCGCTAGGGCGCGAGCAGTACTTC. Residues: CAWSLGREQYF.

The chain carries TRBV6-5 and TRBJ2-7; maybe TRBD1 (6 bases). The CDR3 loop spans 13 amino acids. CDR1 and CDR2 (germline): MNHEY, SVGAGI. V lost 2 bases and J lost 6, with 11 bases in between. The CDR3 is CASSYAGVGEQYF. The DNA of the CDR3 is TGTGCCAGCAGTTACGCAGGGGTCGGCGAGCAGTACTTC.

V usage is TRBV11-2 and J usage is TRBJ2-5; TRBD1 agrees at 7 bases. Looked up from germline, CDR1 is SGHAT and CDR2 is FQNNGV. The CDR3 is 14 amino acids. V lost 6 bases, J lost 2 bases, and 6 bases stayed unmatched. This chain's CDR3 is CASRNTGVQETQYF. DNA of the CDR3: TGTGCCAGCAGGAATACAGGGGTGCAAGAGACCCAGTACTTC.

The CDR3 DNA reads as TGTGCCAGCAGCTATGGGACAGGGGGCGAGCAGTACTTC. It codes for CASSYGTGGEQYF. The V and J genes are TRBV7-2 and TRBJ2-7; TRBD1 matches 11 bases. Trimming removed 4 bases from V and 6 bases from J; junction bases left unmatched: 2. The CDR3 extends over 13 amino acids. Germline V gene sequence: CDR1 SGHTA, CDR2 FQGNSA.

This chain connects TRBV20-1 to TRBJ1-4; D is uncertain. Germline V CDR1 and CDR2: DFQATT, SNEGSKA (reference sequence). Trimming shortened V by 2 bases and J by 7 bases, and 5 bases separated the two germline ends. This CDR3 contains 11 residues. The chain's CDR3 is CSARPPEKLFF. CDR3 bases: TGCAGTGCTAGACCACCTGAAAAACTGTTTTTT.

The genes are TRBV2 and TRBJ2-1; 12 bases agree with TRBD2. The CDR3 sequence is 16 residues long. The V gene's germline CDR1 is SNHLY and CDR2 FYNNEI. V dropped 3 bases and J dropped 8; count of bases not matched to a gene: 8. The CDR3 is CASSDPSGRAVDEQFF. CDR3 nucleotide sequence: TGTGCCAGCAGTGACCCTAGCGGGAGGGCTGTGGATGAGCAGTTCTTC.

The rearrangement links TRBV5-4 to TRBJ1-1; D possibly corresponds to TRBD1 (6 bases). This CDR3 spans 17 amino acids. CDR1 and CDR2 (germline): SGHNT, YYREEE (reference sequence). The V gene lost 3 bases and the J gene lost 1 base, with 19 bases spanning the gap. This CDR3 reads CASSSIGGFSGNTEAFF. Here the CDR3 DNA reads TGTGCCAGCAGCTCCATAGGGGGTTTTTCGGGGAACACTGAAGCTTTCTTT.

Details on this clone: Mismatch with germline at one junction end may stem from a read error. The gene calls are TRBV7-9 and TRBJ2-7; D call uncertain. Per germline, CDR1 SEHNR and CDR2 FQNEAQ (reference sequence). The CDR3 consists of 11 residues. This chain's CDR3 is CASSTQEPFLF. The CDR3 DNA sequence: TGTGCCAGCAGCACCCAAGAACCGTTCCTCTTC. The full variable domain, with the rest looked up from reference TRBV7-9 and TRBJ2-7, is DTGVSQNPRHKITKRGQNVTFRCDPISEHNRLYWYRQTLGQGPEFLTYFQNEAQLEKSRLLSDRFSAERPKGSFSTLEIQRTEQGDSAMYLCASSTQEPFLFGPGTRLTVT.

CDR3 loop: CASSVGGDRPPLHF. DNA for the CDR3: TGTGCCAGCAGCGTTGGGGGGGACAGACCACCCCTCCACTTT. The chain carries TRBV9 and TRBJ1-6; 7 positions match TRBD1. The CDR3 contains 14 residues. Looked up from germline, CDR1 is SGDLS and CDR2 is YYNGEE. After removal of 2 bases from V and 11 bases from J, the junction contained 7 bases not matched to a gene.

V gene TRBV21-1 combines with J gene TRBJ2-4; the table's TRBD1 call for D was not verified on the DNA. TRBV21-1 is a documented pseudogene. The CDR3 covers 11 residues. The CDR3 DNA reads as TGTGCCAGCAGTTTTTATATGGGCAGGTACTTC. This encodes CASSFYMGRYF.

The CDR3 nucleotides read TGTGCCAGCAGCTTAGACAGGGCGGCTGGCTACACCTTC. Translated, it gives CASSLDRAAGYTF. The rearrangement links TRBV11-1 to TRBJ1-2; weak D call: TRBD1 (6 bases). There are 13 residues in the CDR3. The V gene's germline CDR1 is SGHAT and CDR2 FQDESV (reference sequence). The V end was cut by 1 base, the J end by 7 bases, with 10 bases between.

This clone was picked up a small number of times. The genes are TRBV4-3 and TRBJ1-4, with TRBD1 identical over 8 bases. Germline lookup yields CDR1 LGHNA and CDR2 YSLEER. This CDR3 spans 16 amino acids. After removal of 3 bases from V and 4 bases from J, the junction contained 7 bases not matched to a gene. CDR3 DNA sequence: TGCGCCAGCAGCCACGCATCTGACAGGGGTAATGAAAAACTGTTTTTT. Residues: CASSHASDRGNEKLFF.

This chain joins TRBV25-1 and TRBJ1-1; D is undetermined. V was cut by 4 bases and J by 0 bases, with 15 bases left in between. Germline V gives CDR1 MGHDK, CDR2 SYGVNS. CDR3 length: 16 amino acids. The CDR3 DNA sequence: TGTGCCAGCAGTGCCATGACACCCGAAATGAACACTGAAGCTTTCTTT. Protein product: CASSAMTPEMNTEAFF.

The V call is TRBV27, the J call TRBJ1-5; TRBD1 is a possible D gene (5 bases). CDR1 is MNHEY and CDR2 is SMNVEV in the germline V gene (reference sequence). Trimming removed 5 bases from V and 2 bases from J, with 7 bases in between. This CDR3 contains 13 residues. CDR3 nucleotides: TGTGCCAGCAGTAGGGGAGGCAATCAGCCCCAGCATTTT. It yields the protein CASSRGGNQPQHF.

CDR3 nucleotides: TGCGCCAGCAGCTTGGCCAGCAGTTTTCAGGGGGATACGCAGTATTTT. Protein sequence: CASSLASSFQGDTQYF. V and J are TRBV5-1 and TRBJ2-3; tentatively, D is TRBD1 (6 bases). The germline V and J ends were trimmed by 0 bases and 6 bases, with 17 bases remaining between them. Germline assignment: CDR1 SGHRS and CDR2 YFSETQ. The CDR3 has 16 residues.